The 9 T cell receptor beta chains given below trace back to one sample, sequenced in a study of blood T cell repertoires in COVID-19 (dated by TCRdb to 2019 to 2021). Library prep was done by the immunoSEQ multiplex PCR assay. Held by TCRdb, this immuneACCESS table contains in-frame sequences only and omits some clones. Under half of the omission traces to an unresolved V gene where checked; the cause of the rest is unknown. Present in this sample are about 190,000 clones, more than 75% of which were seen just once. Of the sample, 2.5% to 3.5% is held by the ten largest clones. Sequencing used peripheral blood. These receptors came from a man aged 40-50 years with active or convalescent COVID-19.

Of note for this clone: Additional DNA sequences in this sample encode the identical CDR3. The chain employs TRBV5-1 and TRBJ2-2; 9 nucleotides align to TRBD1. CDR1 and CDR2 (germline): SGHRS, YFSETQ. The CDR3 contains 15 residues. V shed 1 base, J shed 2 bases, and the junction held 0 bases outside the gene matches. Here the CDR3 reads CASSLTGGNTGELFF. CDR3 coding DNA: TGCGCCAGCAGCTTGACAGGGGGCAACACCGGGGAGCTGTTTTTT.

The rearrangement joins TRBV5-4 to TRBJ1-2, with no clear D. Per the germline V gene, CDR1 is SGHNT and CDR2 is YYREEE (reference sequence). The CDR3 consists of 13 residues. With 4 bases removed from V and 8 bases from J, the gap between germline ends came to 15 bases. This CDR3 is CASSPKDGGGYTF. The CDR3, as DNA: TGTGCCAGCAGCCCGAAAGATGGAGGAGGCTACACCTTC.

A single count supports this clone. The chain has TRBV18 and TRBJ1-2, with a weak D call TRBD1 (5 bases). The germline CDR1 and CDR2 sequences are KGHSH and LQKENI. The CDR3 extends over 13 amino acids. With 3 bases removed from V and 5 bases from J, the gap between germline ends came to 10 bases. CDR3 nucleotide sequence: TGTGCCAGCTCACCCATGACAGAATATGGCTACACCTTC. Encoded protein: CASSPMTEYGYTF.

This clone showed up just once. The chain employs TRBV28 and TRBJ2-5; 14 bases are shared with TRBD2. There are 16 residues in the CDR3. V shed 6 bases, J shed 0 bases, and the junction held 3 bases outside the gene matches. Germline V gene data show CDR1 as MDHEN and CDR2 as SYDVKM. The CDR3 loop is CASSWTSGGYQETQYF. The DNA of the CDR3 is TGTGCCAGCAGCTGGACTAGCGGGGGGTACCAAGAGACCCAGTACTTC.

The chain recombines TRBV3-1 (or the pseudogene TRBV3-2) with TRBJ2-3; maybe TRBD1 (5 bases). The V end was cut by 1 base, the J end by 6 bases, with 17 bases between. The CDR3 spans 16 residues. Per germline, CDR1 LGHDT and CDR2 YNNKEL (reference sequence). This chain's CDR3 is CASSQGLTGKGDTQYF. The CDR3 DNA reads as TGTGCCAGCAGCCAAGGACTGACGGGCAAGGGGGATACGCAGTATTTT.

The chain employs TRBV7-9 and TRBJ2-3, with TRBD2 as a possible D gene (5 bases). Germline V gene lookup returns CDR1 SEHNR and CDR2 FQNEAQ (reference sequence). This CDR3 is 14 amino acids long. V dropped 2 bases and J dropped 6 bases, with 12 bases sitting between them. CDR3 coding DNA: TGTGCCAGCAGCTTAACCCGGGAACCCGATACGCAGTATTTT. Translation gives CASSLTREPDTQYF.

The rearrangement joins TRBV7-6 to TRBJ2-1; 11 bases match TRBD2. The CDR3 length is 19 residues. Germline-derived CDR1 and CDR2 are SGHVS and FNYEAQ. V was clipped by 2 bases and J by 0 bases; unmatched bases: 9. CDR3 nucleotides: TGTGCCAGCAGCTTATCCGGGACTAGCGGCGCTAGCTCCTACAATGAGCAGTTCTTC. It yields the protein CASSLSGTSGASSYNEQFF.

The gene calls are TRBV6-5 and TRBJ2-7; 7 bases agree with TRBD2. The germline CDR1 and CDR2 sequences are MNHEY and SVGAGI. Trimming removed 7 bases from V and 2 bases from J; junction bases left unmatched: 8. This CDR3 spans 14 amino acids. CDR3 nucleotides: TGTGCCAGCACCAGAGACGGGGGGACCTACGAGCAGTACTTC. Protein: CASTRDGGTYEQYF.

This rearrangement joins TRBV28 to TRBJ2-7, with 12 bases fitting TRBD2. CDR1 is MDHEN and CDR2 is SYDVKM in the germline V gene. CDR3 size: 17 residues. The ends lost 5 bases at V and 2 bases at J; junction bases unmatched: 10. The CDR3 loop reads CASSASRTSGATYEQYF. The DNA of the CDR3 is TGTGCCAGCAGTGCCTCCCGGACTAGCGGGGCTACCTACGAGCAGTACTTC.